These 30 T cell receptor beta chains originate from one sample sequenced in a study of CD8+ T cells in alopecia areata. Extraction and reverse transcription of RNA yielded cDNA as the sequencing template. Data came from immunoSEQ multiplex PCR; TCRdb stores just in-frame clones and leaves some out. The profile shows about 200,000 clones, 57% of them singletons. Source: CD4+ T cells sorted from blood, taken at week 0. The receptor set was obtained from a human donor with alopecia areata.

Only one count was recorded for this clone. The chain joins TRBV5-1 to TRBJ2-3, with D maybe TRBD1 (6 bases). The CDR3 totals 17 residues. CDR1 is SGHRS, CDR2 YFSETQ, per germline. Trimming removed 3 bases at V and 4 bases at J, with 21 bases between. CDR3 in amino acids: CASSWAPQGLTADTQYF. The CDR3 nucleotides are TGCGCCAGCAGCTGGGCCCCACAGGGCCTCACTGCAGATACGCAGTATTTT.

This chain connects TRBV7-3 to TRBJ2-1, with D uncertain. V lost 4 bases, J lost 1 base, and 11 bases lay in between. The CDR3 has 15 amino acids. Germline V gene lookup returns CDR1 SGHTA and CDR2 FQGTGA. CDR3 DNA sequence: TGTGCCAGCAGCTCCACTCGTTCTTCCTACAATGAGCAGTTCTTC. It is translated as CASSSTRSSYNEQFF.

This clone has just a few counts. The chain employs TRBV18 and TRBJ2-5; 7 bases line up with TRBD1. Germline-derived CDR1 and CDR2 are KGHSH and LQKENI. The CDR3 has 14 amino acids. The ends lost 3 bases at V and 3 bases at J; junction bases unmatched: 4. For the CDR3, the DNA is TGTGCCAGCTCACCCAATACAGGGGAAGAGACCCAGTACTTC. Translation gives CASSPNTGEETQYF. Using reference TRBV18 and TRBJ2-5 for the parts outside the CDR3, the full variable domain is NAGVMQNPRHLVRRRGQEARLRCSPMKGHSHVYWYRQLPEEGLKFMVYLQKENIIDESGMPKERFSAEFPKEGPSILRIQQVVRGDSAAYFCASSPNTGEETQYFGPGTRLLVL.

V and J are TRBV5-6 and TRBJ1-3; no clear D gene. From germline, CDR1 is SGHDT and CDR2 YYEEEE. Deletions cut 4 bases from V and 4 bases from J, with 3 bases between. The CDR3 is 11 residues long. CDR3 sequence reads: CASSRGNTIYF. CDR3 DNA sequence: TGTGCCAGCAGCCGAGGAAACACCATATATTTT.

As concerns this clone: In the same sample, other DNA sequences code for this CDR3. The gene calls are TRBV29-1 and TRBJ1-1, with 9 bases matching TRBD1. From germline, CDR1 is SQVTM and CDR2 ANQGSEA. V was pared by 7 bases and J by 5 bases, with 5 bases of the junction left unmatched. The CDR3 consists of 12 residues. The CDR3 sequence is CSALTGGTEAFF. The CDR3 nucleotides read TGCAGCGCCCTGACAGGGGGAACTGAAGCTTTCTTT.

The chain joins TRBV2 to TRBJ1-6; unclear D gene. Trimming pared 6 bases from V and 11 bases from J, leaving 23 bases between. Looked up from germline, CDR1 is SNHLY and CDR2 is FYNNEI. This CDR3 contains 16 residues. The CDR3 coding sequence is TGTGCCAGCAGCGAAATACCCATCACCGCTTCCACACCCCTCCACTTT. Protein product: CASSEIPITASTPLHF.

In DNA, the CDR3 is TGTGCCACCGGTTTGGCGGGAGGGGAGACCCAGTACTTC. Its protein product is CATGLAGGETQYF. V and J are TRBV15 and TRBJ2-5, with 9 bases fitting TRBD2. Trimming cost V 8 bases and J 5 bases; bases outside gene matches: 6. The CDR3 spans 13 residues. CDR1 and CDR2 (germline): LNHNV, YYDKDF (reference sequence).

This clone was observed a handful of times. Other nucleotide sequences from this sample produce the same CDR3. The chain uses TRBV4-2 and TRBJ1-2; D is uncertain. V lost 1 base, J lost 1 base, and 7 bases lay in between. CDR3 length: 14 amino acids. CDR1 is LGHNA, CDR2 YNFKEQ, per germline. The CDR3 DNA is TGTGCCAGCAGCCAAGGGACGGATAACTATGGCTACACCTTC. The encoded protein is CASSQGTDNYGYTF.

This clone was recorded a few times. This chain connects TRBV5-4 to TRBJ2-1, with 7 bases matching TRBD1. Germline V CDR1 and CDR2: SGHNT, YYREEE (reference sequence). The CDR3 is 15 amino acids. V lost 0 bases and J lost 6; bases outside the gene matches: 6. The DNA of the CDR3 is TGTGCCAGCAGCTTGGCCCGGGACAGAACCAATGAGCAGTTCTTC. This encodes CASSLARDRTNEQFF.

The chain carries TRBV27 and TRBJ2-7, with a weak D call TRBD1 (6 bases). The CDR3 loop spans 14 amino acids. Germline V CDR1 and CDR2: MNHEY, SMNVEV (reference sequence). V lost 3 bases and J 6 bases, leaving 15 bases between the germline ends. Here the CDR3 DNA reads TGTGCCAGCAGTTTGAGGCACAGGGCAGCCGAGCAGTACTTC. Its protein is CASSLRHRAAEQYF.

The genes are TRBV25-1 and TRBJ2-7; D not resolved. This CDR3 region has 11 residues. With 0 bases removed from V and 8 bases from J, the gap between germline ends came to 5 bases. Per the germline V gene, CDR1 is MGHDK and CDR2 is SYGVNS. This chain's CDR3 is CASSEYAQQYF. Written as DNA, the CDR3 is TGTGCCAGCAGTGAATATGCCCAGCAGTACTTC.

V is TRBV6-5 and J is TRBJ1-2; TRBD1 matches 7 bases. The J segment lost 7 bases and the V segment lost 5 bases, leaving 7 bases of the junction unmatched. The CDR3 contains 13 residues. The germline V gene encodes CDR1 MNHEY and CDR2 SVGAGI. The CDR3 nucleotides are TGTGCCAGCAGTGCAACAGGGGTGGCTGGCTACACCTTC. Translation: CASSATGVAGYTF.

This clone was observed a few times. The J gene is TRBJ1-5, the V gene TRBV18; 7 nucleotides match TRBD1. CDR1 is KGHSH, CDR2 LQKENI, per germline. The CDR3 is made up of 17 amino acids. V was clipped by 1 base and J by 2 bases; unmatched bases: 8. CDR3 nucleotides: TGTGCCAGCTCACCACAAACAGGGGTCGATGGCAATCAGCCCCAGCATTTT. It translates to CASSPQTGVDGNQPQHF.

This clone has a handful of counts. The chain carries TRBV7-6 and TRBJ1-5, with 7 positions matching TRBD1. This CDR3 spans 16 amino acids. Germline V gives CDR1 SGHVS, CDR2 FNYEAQ. Trimming at V came to 5 bases and at J to 0 bases, leaving 7 bases not matched to a gene. CDR3: CASSLGQAYSNQPQHF. In DNA, the CDR3 is TGTGCCAGCAGCCTCGGACAGGCCTATAGCAATCAGCCCCAGCATTTT.

CDR3 in amino acids: CAIRPDPAGETQYF. The CDR3 nucleotides are TGTGCCATCAGACCAGACCCCGCGGGGGAGACCCAGTACTTC. The chain couples TRBV10-3 to TRBJ2-5, with D possibly being TRBD2 (6 bases). Germline V gene data show CDR1 as ENHRY and CDR2 as SYGVKD. The CDR3 consists of 14 residues. Trimming took 6 bases from V and 5 from J, leaving 16 bases between them.

The chain is built from TRBV15 and TRBJ1-2; D is undetermined. V lost 3 bases and J lost 3, with 5 bases in between. The CDR3 loop spans 12 amino acids. The V gene's germline CDR1 is LNHNV and CDR2 YYDKDF (reference sequence). CDR3 residues: CATSSLYYGYTF. For the CDR3, the DNA is TGTGCCACCAGCAGTCTCTACTATGGCTACACCTTC. The full variable domain, rest sourced from reference TRBV15 and TRBJ1-2, is DAMVIQNPRYQVTQFGKPVTLSCSQTLNHNVMYWYQQKSSQAPKLLFHYYDKDFNNEADTPDNFQSRRPNTSFCFLDIRSPGLGDTAMYLCATSSLYYGYTFGSGTRLTVV.

The chain is built from TRBV5-1 and TRBJ2-7; D remains ambiguous. CDR1 and CDR2 (germline): SGHRS, YFSETQ. The CDR3 runs 12 residues. Deletions cut 5 bases from V and 3 bases from J, with 9 bases between. This CDR3 reads CASRGSGYEQYF. DNA for the CDR3: TGCGCCAGCAGAGGATCGGGCTACGAGCAGTACTTC. Drawing the rest from reference TRBV5-1 and TRBJ2-7, the complete variable domain is KAGVTQTPRYLIKTRGQQVTLSCSPISGHRSVSWYQQTPGQGLQFLFEYFSETQRNKGNFPGRFSGRQFSNSRSEMNVSTLELGDSALYLCASRGSGYEQYFGPGTRLTVT.

The CDR3 region is CASNGRRNYGYTF. CDR3 nucleotides: TGTGCCAGCAACGGCCGGAGGAACTATGGCTACACCTTC. The chain is built from TRBV6-5 and TRBJ1-2; no clear D gene. V lost 7 bases to trimming and J lost 2 bases, with 11 bases between them. CDR3 length equals 13 residues. The germline gives CDR1 MNHEY, CDR2 SVGAGI.

On this clone: Other DNA sequences of this sample code for an identical CDR3. The chain joins TRBV7-9 to TRBJ1-5; 11 bases are shared with TRBD1. The germline CDR1 and CDR2 sequences are SEHNR and FQNEAQ (reference sequence). V was clipped by 4 bases and J by 4 bases; unmatched bases: 3. CDR3 length: 15 residues. The CDR3 here is CASSSDRGLNQPQHF. DNA of the CDR3: TGTGCCAGCAGCTCGGACAGGGGGCTGAATCAGCCCCAGCATTTT.

This chain uses TRBV7-8 with TRBJ2-5; D may be TRBD1 (6 bases). Trimming stripped 2 bases from V and 4 bases from J, with 20 bases between. Germline CDR1 reads SGHVS; CDR2 reads FQNEAQ. This CDR3 comprises 17 residues. The CDR3 here is CASSLHRTGFVRETQYF. CDR3 DNA: TGTGCCAGCAGCTTACACAGAACAGGGTTTGTGAGAGAGACCCAGTACTTC.

In this sample, this clone turned up a few times. This chain connects TRBV7-9 to TRBJ1-2; D not resolved. Trimming removed 1 base from V and 1 base from J, with 7 bases in between. Germline V gene lookup returns CDR1 SEHNR and CDR2 FQNEAQ (reference sequence). The CDR3 covers 14 residues. CDR3 sequence (DNA): TGTGCCAGCAGCTTAGAAGCAGTTAACTATGGCTACACCTTC. As protein: CASSLEAVNYGYTF. The complete variable domain, with remaining parts taken from reference TRBV7-9 and TRBJ1-2, reads DTGVSQNPRHKITKRGQNVTFRCDPISEHNRLYWYRQTLGQGPEFLTYFQNEAQLEKSRLLSDRFSAERPKGSFSTLEIQRTEQGDSAMYLCASSLEAVNYGYTFGSGTRLTVV.

For this clone: At the DNA level, this CDR3 is encoded by other sequences in the same sample as well. The chain carries TRBV29-1 and TRBJ2-7; D perhaps matches TRBD1 (5 bases). The CDR3 loop spans 12 amino acids. V was cut by 6 bases and J by 0 bases, with 9 bases left in between. Germline-derived CDR1 and CDR2 are SQVTM and ANQGSEA. For the CDR3, the DNA is TGCAGCGTGGGGCAGGGCTCCTACGAGCAGTACTTC. Translating it yields CSVGQGSYEQYF.

The rearrangement uses TRBV6-5 and TRBJ1-5; no firm D call. The V gene's germline CDR1 is MNHEY and CDR2 SVGAGI. CDR3 size: 15 residues. V gave up 2 bases and J gave up 0 bases, with 8 bases separating them. CDR3: CASSYAANSNQPQHF. The DNA for the CDR3 is TGTGCCAGCAGTTACGCGGCAAATAGCAATCAGCCCCAGCATTTT.

The V gene is TRBV29-1, the J gene TRBJ1-2, with 11 bases lining up with TRBD1. Germline V gene data show CDR1 as SQVTM and CDR2 as ANQGSEA. There are 16 residues in the CDR3. After removal of 3 bases from V and 5 bases from J, the junction contained 11 bases not matched to a gene. The CDR3 bases are TGCAGCGTTGAGGAGGGACAGGGGGTCCGGTCGTATGGCTACACCTTC. It yields the protein CSVEEGQGVRSYGYTF.

This clone was detected only once. In the same sample, other DNA sequences code for this CDR3. The rearrangement links TRBV30 to TRBJ1-5; D is unresolved. The CDR3 runs to 13 residues. Germline V gene lookup returns CDR1 GTSNPN and CDR2 SVGIG (reference sequence). The V end lost 2 bases, the J end lost 0 bases, and 5 bases lay between the germline ends. The CDR3 DNA sequence: TGTGCCTGGAGTATAGATAGCAATCAGCCCCAGCATTTT. It is translated as CAWSIDSNQPQHF.

The chain recombines TRBV30 with TRBJ2-2; TRBD1 matches 7 bases. J gave up 6 bases and V 2 bases, and 3 bases lay outside the gene matches. Germline CDR1 is GTSNPN and CDR2 is SVGIG (reference sequence). The CDR3 extends over 13 amino acids. The DNA for the CDR3 is TGTGCCTGGAGTTCAACAGGGGCCGGGGAGCTGTTTTTT. Translation gives CAWSSTGAGELFF.

The chain joins TRBV6-5 to TRBJ2-7, with D possibly matching TRBD2 (6 bases). Trimming left V 5 bases short and J 1 base short, with 15 bases between. CDR1 and CDR2 from the germline V gene are MNHEY and SVGAGI. The CDR3 runs 15 residues. As DNA, the CDR3 is TGTGCCAGCAGTAACCAGGGAGGTGGTTCCTACGAGCAGTACTTC. It codes for CASSNQGGGSYEQYF.

The V and J genes are TRBV30 and TRBJ1-1; D is ambiguous. Germline V gives CDR1 GTSNPN, CDR2 SVGIG (reference sequence). The CDR3 length is 14 residues. The V end lost 2 bases, the J end lost 3 bases, and 13 bases lay between the germline ends. This CDR3 reads CAWSRSAWDTEAFF. The CDR3 nucleotides read TGTGCCTGGAGTCGATCTGCCTGGGACACTGAAGCTTTCTTT.

This clone appeared a few times. V and J are TRBV7-2 and TRBJ2-5, with unresolved D. The ends were cut back, 5 bases at V and 5 bases at J, with 12 bases in the middle. Germline V gene data show CDR1 as SGHTA and CDR2 as FQGNSA. The CDR3 consists of 13 residues. In DNA, the CDR3 is TGTGCCAGCAGCCCGAGAAGGCGGGAGACCCAGTACTTC. Its protein is CASSPRRRETQYF.

The CDR3, as DNA: TGTGCCAGCTCACCCCTCGGGGAGGACCACTATGGCTACACCTTC. Amino acid sequence: CASSPLGEDHYGYTF. This chain joins TRBV18 and TRBJ1-2; D is unresolved. The V end lost 3 bases, the J end lost 3 bases, and 14 bases lay between the germline ends. Germline CDR1 and CDR2: KGHSH and LQKENI. The CDR3 runs to 15 residues.